The source of this T cell receptor (beta chain) is a study of CD4+ T cells in melanoma. Overall study results and limits: Diverse differentiation states were reported for melanoma neoantigen-specific CD4+ T cells. A reported correlation linked neoantigen-specific CD4+ T cells to CD8+, macrophage and B cell function.

Measured with immunoSEQ multiplex PCR; TCRdb has only the in-frame clones, and not every one. The sample consists of some 6,600 clones, 69% of them appearing once. J gave up 7 bases and V 4 bases, and 11 bases lay outside the gene matches. The CDR3 is made up of 15 amino acids. Per the germline V gene, CDR1 is SGHDT and CDR2 is YYEEEE. In regard to this clone: Its antigen is unidentified.

The chain combines TRBV5-6 with TRBJ2-1, with 7 bases aligning to TRBD1. The source of this sequence is a human donor with melanoma. The sequenced sample was cells from a culture (not recorded whether cultured in vitro). Here the CDR3 reads CASSPRQGSGNEQFF. For the CDR3, the DNA is TGTGCCAGCAGCCCCAGACAGGGATCGGGTAATGAGCAGTTCTTC.